This T cell receptor (beta chain) comes out of a study of blood T cell repertoires in COVID-19. The protocol was immunoSEQ multiplex PCR, while the TCRdb copy is restricted to in-frame clones and leaves out a portion. The table has 15,000 or so clones, 75% to 90% seen once. This clone was seen a few times. V was pared by 5 bases and J by 6 bases, with 11 bases between. The CDR3 has 12 amino acids. Germline loops: CDR1 MNHEY, CDR2 SVGEGT. This TCR was recovered from a human donor in a cohort sampled during active COVID-19. The sample was peripheral blood. The J gene is TRBJ2-7, the V gene TRBV6-2 or TRBV6-3, with D perhaps TRBD2 (5 bases). The CDR3 nucleotides are TGTGCCAGCAGTCCCCGGGGTCGCGAGCAGTACTTC. This sequence encodes CASSPRGREQYF.